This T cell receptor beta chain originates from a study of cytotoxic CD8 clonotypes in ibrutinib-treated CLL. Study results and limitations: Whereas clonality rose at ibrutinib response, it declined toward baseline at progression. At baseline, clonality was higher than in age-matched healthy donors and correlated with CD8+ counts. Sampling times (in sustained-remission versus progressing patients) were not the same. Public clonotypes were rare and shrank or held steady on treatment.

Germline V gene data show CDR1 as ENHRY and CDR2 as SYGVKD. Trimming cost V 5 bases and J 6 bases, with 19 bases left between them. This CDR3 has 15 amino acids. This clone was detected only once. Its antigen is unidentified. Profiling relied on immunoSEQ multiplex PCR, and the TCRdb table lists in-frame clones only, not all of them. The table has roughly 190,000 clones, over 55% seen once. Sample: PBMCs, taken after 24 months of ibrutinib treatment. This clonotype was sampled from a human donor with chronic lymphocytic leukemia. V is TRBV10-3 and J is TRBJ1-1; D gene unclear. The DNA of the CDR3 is TGTGCCATCAGTTTCGGTTCCCGGGAGGGAGCTGAAGCTTTCTTT. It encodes CAISFGSREGAEAFF.